This T cell receptor beta chain originates from a study of T cells after yellow fever vaccination. Study in general: SMART-Seq v4 Ultra Low Input handled preparation of low-cell-number fractions.

The V end was cut by 0 bases, the J end by 2 bases, with 12 bases between. Germline V lookup: CDR1 SGHRS, CDR2 YFSETQ. This CDR3 is built from 15 residues. This clonotype was seen many times. Its antigen is still unknown. TCRdb re-derived calls from the 5' RACE reads in MiXCR, one entry per CDR3 protein. The sample holds approximately 150,000 distinct CDR3 sequences, 7% to 9% seen once. Study-wide results and caveats: Contaminating bulk clonotypes could be abundant in FACS-sorted repertoires. Weaker, the secondary response peaked sooner, at day 5 versus 15. In post-booster samples, most primary-vaccination clones reappeared (approximately 97% CD4, roughly 89% CD8).

The V call is TRBV5-1, the J call TRBJ2-7; D is perhaps TRBD2 (5 bases). The sequence was obtained from a man aged 25-40 years who received the YFV17D yellow fever vaccine. Sequenced material: CD4+ T cells sorted from PBMCs, taken 5 days after the yellow fever booster vaccination. The CDR3 is CASSLDGLSAYEQYF. The CDR3 coding sequence is TGCGCCAGCAGCTTGGACGGACTGTCGGCCTACGAGCAGTACTTC.